The clone carrying this T cell receptor (beta chain) was recorded a few times. Per germline, CDR1 MDHEN and CDR2 SYDVKM. This CDR3 has 15 amino acids. V was pared by 5 bases and J by 5 bases, with 18 bases between. TCRdb's copy holds only in-frame clones and misses some; the assay was immunoSEQ multiplex PCR. Of about 220,000 clones listed, around 84% are singletons. This entry comes from a study of blood T cell repertoires in COVID-19. The chain carries TRBV28 and TRBJ2-5, with a tentative D call TRBD1 (7 bases). Sequenced material: PBMCs or T cells enriched from blood (not recorded which). This TCR came from a woman aged 40 to 55 who had recovered from COVID-19. The CDR3 sequence: CASSPPGRGVETQYF. In DNA, the CDR3 is TGTGCCAGCAGTCCCCCCGGCAGGGGGGTGGAGACCCAGTACTTC.